Sequencing of this TCR beta chain was carried out in a study of response to subunit inactivated influenza vaccine. MiXCR, run by TCRdb on the RT-PCR reads, gives a single entry per CDR3 protein. The top ten clones hold approximately 3% of a sample with 500,000 to 700,000 distinct CDR3 sequences, roughly 25% of them seen once. The V end lost 5 bases, the J end lost 5 bases, and 22 bases lay between the germline ends. Germline V CDR1 and CDR2: SGHTA, FQGNSA. This CDR3 is built from 17 residues. The sample also formed part of further work on T cells expressing NK-cell markers. Per that study: Generation of TCR beta cDNA was performed by 5'RACE template switching incorporating UMIs. The authors derived TCR beta repertoires from sorted CD3+CD56+NKG2C+, CD3+CD56+NKG2C- and CD3+CD56-NKG2C+ T cells.

This chain connects TRBV7-2 to TRBJ1-5; possible D gene TRBD1, 5 bases. The sample was CD4+ T cells sorted from PBMCs, taken about 11 days after vaccination. This clonotype was sampled from a man aged 50 to 60 who received an inactivated influenza vaccine. CDR3 in amino acids: CASSPLGGSRADQPQHF. In DNA form, the CDR3 reads TGTGCCAGCAGCCCGCTTGGGGGGAGCAGGGCCGATCAGCCCCAGCATTTT.